This T cell receptor (beta chain) was identified in a study of tumor-infiltrating lymphocytes in primary liver carcinoma. Broader study findings: The 250 largest clones made up significantly more of tumor than blood repertoires (p = 0.039). Tumor-adjacent and tumor-blood pairs showed less overlap than tumor region pairs.

TCR beta cDNA was prepared out of 500 ng total RNA by means of a constant-region primer. Three-round nested multiplex PCR performed with slightly modified ARM-PCR produced the TCR beta libraries. The first two PCR rounds, approximately 10 cycles each, used TRBV1-TRBV30 forward primers and a C-beta reverse primer. TCRdb ran MiXCR on the multiplex PCR reads and lists one entry per CDR3 protein. The data hold tens of thousands of distinct CDR3 sequences, with approximately 82% observed a single time. CDR3 length: 12 residues. Germline V gene data show CDR1 as GTSNPN and CDR2 as SVGIG (reference sequence). Points on this clonotype: What it binds is not known. Since no conserved phenylalanine or tryptophan closes the CDR3, a read error is the likely cause.

Joint extraction of RNA and DNA used roughly 20-33 mg of bulk tissue that was unsorted. Cases comprised patients with primary liver carcinoma who received surgical resection. The genes are TRBV30 and TRBJ2-6; no clear D. The specimen sequenced was tumor-adjacent normal liver tissue. The source of this sequence is a man aged 35 to 55 with primary liver carcinoma and hepatitis B virus infection. The CDR3 DNA follows: TGTGTCTGGGGTTCTGGGGCCAACGTCCTGACTTTA. The encoded protein is CVWGSGANVLTL.